The subject of this entry is one T cell receptor (beta chain). The antigen is unknown. This sample is part of a study of beta chain features in type 1 diabetes. Study-level background: Healthy donors and patients had similar age, gender and cell yields. Cells sorted and examined across all samples totaled roughly 100,000,000.

The investigators reverse transcribed all of the isolated RNA, so they sequenced expressed TCRB transcripts. TCRdb's table, derived via immunoSEQ multiplex PCR, lists solely in-frame clones and lacks some. This sample carries roughly 51,000 clones, about 50% of them seen once, and the ten largest clones take roughly 2.6%. General observations from the study: Naive, central memory and Treg TCRB repertoires seemed to resemble each other more closely in patients than they did in healthy donors. Fewer junction insertions and more nucleotide deletions appeared in type 1 diabetes patients. Moderate but significant shortening of TCRB CDR3s was recorded in all four CD4+ subsets from Type 1 diabetes patients.

The CDR3 runs 16 residues. With V trimmed by 3 bases and J by 6 bases, 9 bases remained unmatched. Germline CDR1 is LGHNA and CDR2 is YNFKEQ. Sequenced sample: Tregs from blood. This sequence joins TRBV4-2 and TRBJ2-7; 12 nucleotides agree with TRBD1. This sequence was found in a woman in her thirties or forties with type 1 diabetes. CDR3 residues: CASSHGDRGRASEQYF. The CDR3 coding sequence is TGTGCCAGCAGCCATGGGGACAGGGGGCGGGCATCCGAGCAGTACTTC.